This T cell receptor (beta chain) appears in the sequencing data of a study of T cells in Graves' hyperthyroidism and ophthalmopathy. Study results and limitations: By a 13 V-J model, ophthalmopathy was set apart from stable hyperthyroidism.

Those with hyperthyroidism were 18 to 65 years old, newly diagnosed, and ill for under 2 months. Diagnoses were made from clinical symptoms, serum measures (thyroxine and TRAb), thyroid ultrasound and orbital computed tomography. Only a few counts were recorded for this clonotype. Its specificity is not known. There were TCR beta CDR3 regions amplified from RNA transcripts. When the TCR CDR3 underwent first-round RT-PCR, the HTBI primer set was used. Using its own MiXCR run on the multiplex PCR reads, TCRdb lists one record per CDR3 protein. Here the sample spans hundreds of thousands of distinct CDR3 sequences, about 15% being singletons. With V trimmed by 0 bases and J by 4 bases, 2 bases remained unmatched. CDR1 and CDR2 (germline): SGHRS, YFSETQ. This CDR3 contains 15 residues.

The sample consisted of blood. The origin of this receptor is a woman aged 25 to 39 with Graves' hyperthyroidism. The chain has TRBV5-1 and TRBJ2-2; 8 nucleotides match TRBD2. The CDR3 coding sequence is TGCGCCAGCAGCTTGGTAGCGGGGCTCACCGGGGAGCTGTTTTTT. As protein: CASSLVAGLTGELFF.